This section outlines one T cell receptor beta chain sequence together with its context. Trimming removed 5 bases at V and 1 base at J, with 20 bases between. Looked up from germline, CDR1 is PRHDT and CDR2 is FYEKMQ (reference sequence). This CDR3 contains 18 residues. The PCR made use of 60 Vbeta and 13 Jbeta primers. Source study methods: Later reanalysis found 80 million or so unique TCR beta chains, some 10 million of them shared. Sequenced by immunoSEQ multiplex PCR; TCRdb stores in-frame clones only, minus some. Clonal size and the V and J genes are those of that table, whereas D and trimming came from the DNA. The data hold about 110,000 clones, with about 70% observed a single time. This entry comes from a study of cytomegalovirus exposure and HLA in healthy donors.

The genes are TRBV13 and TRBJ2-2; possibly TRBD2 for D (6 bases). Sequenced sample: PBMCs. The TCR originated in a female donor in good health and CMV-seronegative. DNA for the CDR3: TGTGCCAGCAGCCCCATGGGTGGCGGGGCCCTGAACACCGGGGAGCTGTTTTTT. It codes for CASSPMGGGALNTGELFF.